The TCR beta chain under discussion was sequenced for a study of a mutant IDH1 vaccine in newly diagnosed glioma. The time point is: week 35, safety follow-up. Each dose delivered 300 ug of mutant IDH1 20-mer peptide subcutaneously with imiquimod. New WHO grade 3 or 4 IDH1-mutant, ATRX-lost astrocytomas were present in all donors. This clone is a singleton in its sample. As yet, its antigen is unknown. Some clones are missing from TCRdb's copy, which holds only in-frame ones; the method was immunoSEQ multiplex PCR. The sample lists under 50,000 clones; more than 70% were seen once. The trim removed 6 bases at V and 5 bases at J, leaving 7 bases unmatched. Germline lookup yields CDR1 MNHEY and CDR2 SMNVEV (reference sequence). The CDR3 extends over 15 amino acids.

The origin of this receptor is a woman between 40 and 50 years old with glioma. The chain has TRBV27 and TRBJ1-6, with TRBD1 matching 7 bases. The input for sequencing was PBMCs, taken from a glioma patient whose treatment included an IDH1 peptide vaccine. The CDR3 DNA reads as TGTGCCAGCAGCTCTGGACAGGTGGATAATTCACCCCTCCACTTT. Amino acids: CASSSGQVDNSPLHF.